This T cell receptor (beta chain) is from a study of cytomegalovirus exposure and HLA in healthy donors. PCR was performed using 60 Vbeta and 13 Jbeta primers. Libraries were prepared by immunoSEQ multiplex PCR; TCRdb keeps only in-frame clonotypes and omits some of them. The sample has 150,000 to 200,000 clones, over 60% seen once; the top ten hold around 1.5%. Germline-derived CDR1 and CDR2 are KGHSH and LQKENI. Unmatched junction bases numbered 5, after V lost 0 bases and J lost 0 bases. This CDR3 has 18 amino acids. The sample consisted of PBMCs. V is TRBV18 and J is TRBJ2-3; 11 positions agree with TRBD2. The sequence was collected from a girl aged 5-17 years in good health and CMV-seronegative. CDR3 sequence: CASSPPGSGGASTDTQYF. The CDR3 nucleotides read TGTGCCAGCTCACCACCGGGTAGCGGGGGGGCTAGCACAGATACGCAGTATTTT.